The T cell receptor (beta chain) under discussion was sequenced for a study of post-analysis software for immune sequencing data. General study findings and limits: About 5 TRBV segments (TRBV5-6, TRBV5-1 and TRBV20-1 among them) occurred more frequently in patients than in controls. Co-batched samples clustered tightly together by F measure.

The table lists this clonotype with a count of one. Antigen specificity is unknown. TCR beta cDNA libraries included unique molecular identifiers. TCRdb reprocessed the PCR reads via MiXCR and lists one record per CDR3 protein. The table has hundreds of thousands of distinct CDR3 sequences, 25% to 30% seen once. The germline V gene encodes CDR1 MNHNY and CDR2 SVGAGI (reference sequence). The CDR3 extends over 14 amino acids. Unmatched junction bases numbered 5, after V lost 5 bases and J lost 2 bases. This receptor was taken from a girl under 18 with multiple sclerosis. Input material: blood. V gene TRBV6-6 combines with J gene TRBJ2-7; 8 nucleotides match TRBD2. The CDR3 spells CASSQAGGPYEQYF. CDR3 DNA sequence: TGTGCCAGCAGTCAGGCGGGAGGACCCTACGAGCAGTACTTC.